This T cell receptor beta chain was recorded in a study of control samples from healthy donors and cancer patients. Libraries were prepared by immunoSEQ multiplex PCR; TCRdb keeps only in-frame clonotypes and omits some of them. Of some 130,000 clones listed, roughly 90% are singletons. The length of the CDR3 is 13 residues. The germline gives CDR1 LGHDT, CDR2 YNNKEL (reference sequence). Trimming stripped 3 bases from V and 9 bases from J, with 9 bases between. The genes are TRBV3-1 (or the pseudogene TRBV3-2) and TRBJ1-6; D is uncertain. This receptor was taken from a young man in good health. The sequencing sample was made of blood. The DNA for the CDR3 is TGTGCCAGCAGCCAGGGGTTCGGTTCACCCCTCCACTTT. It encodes CASSQGFGSPLHF.